A selection of T cell receptor beta chains follows, all from one sample in a study of CD8 T cells in ankylosing spondylitis. TCRdb re-analysed the 5' RACE reads in MiXCR, keeping a single row per CDR3 protein. The sample has 500,000 or so distinct CDR3 sequences, about 5.4% seen once. Sequenced input: blood, either unsorted or a sorted T cell fraction (not recorded which). The receptors originated from a male donor with ankylosing spondylitis. Each CDR3 is given with its conserved first and last residue. Each record gives: clone size, V gene, D gene, J gene, CDR3 DNA, CDR3 protein. A D gene is named only where the DNA matches it firmly. Size is omitted from some rows. Given values are once, few, many or a class for expanded clones.

clone_size: many
v_call: TRBV3-1
d_call: TRBD1
j_call: TRBJ1-1
cdr3_nt: TGTGCCAGCAGCCAAGTTGTGAGGGGGCTGGTAATGAACACTGAAGCTTTCTTT
cdr3_aa: CASSQVVRGLVMNTEAFF

clone_size: few
v_call: TRBV5-1
d_call: TRBD2
j_call: TRBJ2-2
cdr3_nt: TGCGCCAGCAGCTTGGCCGAGGGACTAGCTTGGACCGGGGAGCTGTTTTTT
cdr3_aa: CASSLAEGLAWTGELFF

clone_size: many
v_call: TRBV12-3/TRBV12-4
d_call: -
j_call: TRBJ1-5
cdr3_nt: TGTGCCAGCAGTTGGGGTCAGCCCCAGCATTTT
cdr3_aa: CASSWGQPQHF

clone_size: many
v_call: TRBV7-2
d_call: TRBD2
j_call: TRBJ2-5
cdr3_nt: TGTGCCAGTGGGGGACTAGCTCGGGAGACCCAGTACTTC
cdr3_aa: CASGGLARETQYF

clone_size: many
v_call: TRBV18
d_call: -
j_call: TRBJ1-1
cdr3_nt: TGTGCCAGCTCAGGGTCCGGGACACGGAACACTGAAGCTTTCTTT
cdr3_aa: CASSGSGTRNTEAFF

clone_size: many
v_call: TRBV20-1
d_call: -
j_call: TRBJ1-6
cdr3_nt: TGCAGTGCCATAAATAATTCACCCCTCCACTTT
cdr3_aa: CSAINNSPLHF

clone_size: many
v_call: TRBV4-2
d_call: TRBD1
j_call: TRBJ2-3
cdr3_nt: TGTGCCAGCAGCCAAGGGGACAGGGGTTTGGGTGATACGCAGTATTTT
cdr3_aa: CASSQGDRGLGDTQYF

clone_size: many
v_call: TRBV29-1
d_call: -
j_call: TRBJ2-3
cdr3_nt: TGCAGCGTTGACCGGGGCCTAAGACAAGCAGATACGCAGTATTTT
cdr3_aa: CSVDRGLRQADTQYF

clone_size: many
v_call: TRBV27
d_call: -
j_call: TRBJ2-1
cdr3_nt: TGTGCCAGCAGTTTAAGGGACACCTACTACAATGAGCAGTTCTTC
cdr3_aa: CASSLRDTYYNEQFF

clone_size: many
v_call: TRBV20-1
d_call: -
j_call: TRBJ1-5
cdr3_nt: TGCAGTGCTAGCGGGGTCTCGGAGGGACAGCCCCAGCATTTT
cdr3_aa: CSASGVSEGQPQHF

clone_size: many
v_call: TRBV12-3/TRBV12-4
d_call: -
j_call: TRBJ2-3
cdr3_nt: TGTGCCAGCAGTTTTGCACCTGCCGGGGAGAGCGGACAGTATTTT
cdr3_aa: CASSFAPAGESGQYF

clone_size: large
v_call: TRBV9
d_call: -
j_call: TRBJ2-7
cdr3_nt: TGTGCCAGCAGCGTGGGAACCGAGCAGTACTTC
cdr3_aa: CASSVGTEQYF

clone_size: many
v_call: TRBV18
d_call: -
j_call: TRBJ1-1
cdr3_nt: TGTGCCAGCTCACCACGTTCTGAAGCTTTCTTT
cdr3_aa: CASSPRSEAFF

clone_size: many
v_call: TRBV6-5
d_call: -
j_call: TRBJ1-5
cdr3_nt: TGTGCCAGCAGTTACAACCAGGGAGACGGCAATCAGCCCCAGCATTTT
cdr3_aa: CASSYNQGDGNQPQHF

clone_size: few
v_call: TRBV11-2
d_call: -
j_call: TRBJ2-5
cdr3_nt: TGTGCCAGCAGCTTAGAAAGGACAGAAGAGACCCAGTACTTC
cdr3_aa: CASSLERTEETQYF

clone_size: many
v_call: TRBV6-2/TRBV6-3
d_call: TRBD2
j_call: TRBJ2-2
cdr3_nt: TGTGCCAGCAGGCGGGACTATAAGACCGGGGAGCTGTTTTTT
cdr3_aa: CASRRDYKTGELFF

clone_size: -
v_call: TRBV29-1
d_call: TRBD1
j_call: TRBJ2-1
cdr3_nt: TGCAGCGGAACAGGGGGCGACTACAATGAGCAGTTCTTC
cdr3_aa: CSGTGGDYNEQFF

clone_size: -
v_call: TRBV7-6
d_call: -
j_call: TRBJ2-1
cdr3_nt: TGTGCCAGCAGCTTAGAGGCCGCCTACAATGAGCAGTTCTTC
cdr3_aa: CASSLEAAYNEQFF

clone_size: -
v_call: TRBV28
d_call: -
j_call: TRBJ2-7
cdr3_nt: TGTGCCAGCAGGGGGGGTGGGGGAGGCTACGAGCAGTACTTC
cdr3_aa: CASRGGGGGYEQYF

clone_size: many
v_call: TRBV7-2
d_call: TRBD1
j_call: TRBJ1-2
cdr3_nt: TGTGCCAGCAGCTTACTCCGGACAGGGGAGGGTGGCTACACCTTC
cdr3_aa: CASSLLRTGEGGYTF

clone_size: few
v_call: TRBV7-3
d_call: TRBD2
j_call: TRBJ2-3
cdr3_nt: TGTGCCAGCAGCCTAACTAGAGGTAGCGGGGGGGCGGCAGATACGCAGTATTTT
cdr3_aa: CASSLTRGSGGAADTQYF

clone_size: many
v_call: TRBV4-2
d_call: -
j_call: TRBJ2-7
cdr3_nt: TGTGCCAGCAGCCAAGATCGGGGGGGACAGTATGCCTACGAGCAGTACTTC
cdr3_aa: CASSQDRGGQYAYEQYF

clone_size: many
v_call: TRBV20-1
d_call: -
j_call: TRBJ2-7
cdr3_nt: TGCAGTGCTAGAGTGGCGGGACACCGAGGAGTCGAGCAGTACTTC
cdr3_aa: CSARVAGHRGVEQYF

clone_size: many
v_call: TRBV24-1
d_call: -
j_call: TRBJ1-2
cdr3_nt: TGTGCCACCAGTGATTTGGAGTCCTATGGCTACACCTTC
cdr3_aa: CATSDLESYGYTF

clone_size: many
v_call: TRBV5-1
d_call: -
j_call: TRBJ1-1
cdr3_nt: TGCGCCAGCAGCTTGGGAGGAGGGCTACAAGGGGAAGCTTTCTTT
cdr3_aa: CASSLGGGLQGEAFF

clone_size: few
v_call: TRBV27
d_call: -
j_call: TRBJ2-6
cdr3_nt: TGTGCCAGCAGACCGAACGTGGGGGAAGGTGTGTCTGGGGCCAACGTCCTGACTTTC
cdr3_aa: CASRPNVGEGVSGANVLTF

clone_size: many
v_call: TRBV20-1
d_call: -
j_call: TRBJ2-5
cdr3_nt: TGCAGTGCTTCTCAGGGGGGACAAGAGACCCAGTACTTC
cdr3_aa: CSASQGGQETQYF

clone_size: many
v_call: TRBV5-1
d_call: -
j_call: TRBJ1-1
cdr3_nt: TGCGCCAGCAGCTTGGACTCCATGAACACTGAAGCTTTCTTT
cdr3_aa: CASSLDSMNTEAFF

clone_size: few
v_call: TRBV5-4
d_call: -
j_call: TRBJ2-2
cdr3_nt: TGTGCCAGCAGCACCAGGGAACCCGGGGAGCTGTTTTTT
cdr3_aa: CASSTREPGELFF

clone_size: few
v_call: TRBV3-1
d_call: -
j_call: TRBJ1-1
cdr3_nt: TGTGCCAGCAGAGGGGACAAGGGGCATATGAACACTGAAGCTTTCTTT
cdr3_aa: CASRGDKGHMNTEAFF

clone_size: many
v_call: TRBV20-1
d_call: TRBD2
j_call: TRBJ2-7
cdr3_nt: TGCAGTGCTCTTACTTTGAGCGGGGGTTCCTACGAGCAGTACTTC
cdr3_aa: CSALTLSGGSYEQYF

clone_size: few
v_call: TRBV7-2
d_call: -
j_call: TRBJ2-7
cdr3_nt: TGTGCCAGCAGCCCTGCCCGGGGGAGCGGCTACGAGCAGTACTTC
cdr3_aa: CASSPARGSGYEQYF

clone_size: many
v_call: TRBV4-1
d_call: -
j_call: TRBJ2-5
cdr3_nt: TGCGCCAGCAGCCAAATTGGGACTTCTCAAAGGACCCAGTACTTC
cdr3_aa: CASSQIGTSQRTQYF

clone_size: few
v_call: TRBV4-2
d_call: TRBD1
j_call: TRBJ2-1
cdr3_nt: TGTGCCAGCAGTCGAGGGGGCGGGTGGAATGAGCAGTTCTTC
cdr3_aa: CASSRGGGWNEQFF

clone_size: many
v_call: TRBV4-3
d_call: -
j_call: TRBJ2-3
cdr3_nt: TGCGCCAGCAGCCAAGGTGCCGGGCTCAGCGTGGATACGCAGTATTTT
cdr3_aa: CASSQGAGLSVDTQYF

clone_size: many
v_call: TRBV9
d_call: TRBD2
j_call: TRBJ2-1
cdr3_nt: TGTGCCAGCAGCGCTAGCGGCCTAAGCTCCTACAATGAGCAGTTCTTC
cdr3_aa: CASSASGLSSYNEQFF

clone_size: many
v_call: TRBV5-1
d_call: TRBD1
j_call: TRBJ2-4
cdr3_nt: TGCGCCAGCAGCGCGCTCGGTACGGGACAGGGGGTCGGAAACATTCAGTACTTC
cdr3_aa: CASSALGTGQGVGNIQYF